This passage covers 30 T cell receptor beta chains from one sample sequenced in a study of shared clonotypes between healthy human individuals. Selected positively for CCR7 and CD45RO-negative, naive CD8 cells excluded terminally differentiated effector memory CD45RA+ cells. Generated by immunoSEQ multiplex PCR, the TCRdb table keeps only in-frame clones and is missing some. Here the sample spans about 550,000 clones, just under 97% being singletons. Sequences were obtained from naive CD8+ T cells sorted from blood. The receptors stem from a woman between 25 and 40 years old in good health.

The chain recombines TRBV4-1 with TRBJ1-4; D gene uncertain. Germline CDR1 reads MGHRA; CDR2 reads YSYEKL. The CDR3 is 15 amino acids. Trimming left V 0 bases short and J 4 bases short, with 9 bases between. Here the CDR3 reads CASSQDGFSNEKLFF. CDR3 sequence (DNA): TGCGCCAGCAGCCAAGATGGGTTCAGTAATGAAAAACTGTTTTTT.

V is TRBV28 and J is TRBJ1-5; D possibly corresponds to TRBD1 (5 bases). Germline V lookup: CDR1 MDHEN, CDR2 SYDVKM. This CDR3 is built from 16 residues. The germline V and J ends were trimmed by 2 bases and 2 bases, with 13 bases remaining between them. The CDR3 DNA reads as TGTGCCAGCAGTTTACCCGTGCAGGGTGGCAATCAGCCCCAGCATTTT. Translated: CASSLPVQGGNQPQHF.

This clone was picked up one time. The genes are TRBV28 and TRBJ1-6, with D uncertain. This CDR3 has 13 amino acids. The germline gives CDR1 MDHEN, CDR2 SYDVKM. V shed 3 bases and J shed 16 bases, with 16 bases lying between them. CDR3 protein: CASSFRRERDLHF. CDR3 DNA sequence: TGTGCCAGCAGTTTTCGGCGGGAAAGAGATCTCCACTTT.

The genes are TRBV7-6 and TRBJ2-3; D gene uncertain. The V end was cut by 2 bases, the J end by 0 bases, with 18 bases between. This CDR3 has 18 amino acids. The germline V gene has CDR1 SGHVS and CDR2 FNYEAQ. The CDR3 loop is CASSLIGNSGSSTDTQYF. The CDR3 DNA follows: TGTGCCAGCAGCTTAATCGGTAACTCCGGGTCTAGCACAGATACGCAGTATTTT.

V usage is TRBV4-1 and J usage is TRBJ2-1, with D possibly being TRBD2 (6 bases). The V gene's germline CDR1 is MGHRA and CDR2 YSYEKL. V lost 1 base and J lost 3, with 10 bases in between. This CDR3 is built from 15 residues. CDR3 in amino acids: CASSQAGSVYNEQFF. The CDR3 bases are TGCGCCAGCAGCCAAGCCGGGAGCGTCTACAATGAGCAGTTCTTC.

The rearrangement links TRBV13 to TRBJ2-7, with 8 bases identical to TRBD2. With 5 bases clipped from V and 7 bases from J, the junction kept 10 bases outside the gene matches. Germline lookup yields CDR1 PRHDT and CDR2 FYEKMQ (reference sequence). The CDR3 is 14 amino acids. The CDR3 region is CASSDERELKEQYF. The CDR3 nucleotides are TGTGCCAGCAGCGACGAGCGGGAGCTAAAGGAGCAGTACTTC.

V and J are TRBV27 and TRBJ1-2; TRBD1 aligns across 10 bases. Per germline, CDR1 MNHEY and CDR2 SMNVEV (reference sequence). V was pared by 6 bases and J by 1 base, with 5 bases of the junction left unmatched. This CDR3 contains 15 residues. The CDR3 nucleotides are TGTGCCAGCAGCCCTGGGACAGGGGATAACTATGGCTACACCTTC. Translating it yields CASSPGTGDNYGYTF.

The chain employs TRBV28 and TRBJ2-3; 9 nucleotides match TRBD2. Trimming removed 5 bases from V and 0 bases from J; junction bases left unmatched: 18. Per the germline V gene, CDR1 is MDHEN and CDR2 is SYDVKM. CDR3 length equals 20 residues. The CDR3 nucleotides read TGTGCCAGCAGTCCCCCGGAGATAGCGGGAGCCCCACAAAGCACAGATACGCAGTATTTT. It translates to CASSPPEIAGAPQSTDTQYF.

The chain's CDR3 is CASSEATGGIGPQHF. The CDR3 DNA reads as TGTGCCAGCAGTGAGGCTACAGGGGGGATCGGGCCCCAGCATTTT. The chain is built from TRBV6-1 and TRBJ1-5; 8 bases map to TRBD1. Germline V CDR1 and CDR2: MNHNS, SASEGT. This CDR3 has 15 residues. With V trimmed by 3 bases and J by 9 bases, 10 bases remained unmatched.

The chain carries TRBV10-3 and TRBJ2-7; D not resolved. CDR1 is ENHRY and CDR2 is SYGVKD in the germline V gene. The CDR3 consists of 8 residues. V dropped 11 bases and J dropped 12 bases, with 11 bases sitting between them. The CDR3 loop reads CAVWSAYF. The CDR3 nucleotides read TGTGCCGTATGGTCGGCGTACTTC.

V is TRBV6-6 and J is TRBJ2-7; 7 bases fit TRBD1. CDR1 is MNHNY, CDR2 SVGAGI, per germline (reference sequence). V dropped 5 bases and J dropped 1; count of bases not matched to a gene: 5. This CDR3 is 14 amino acids long. The CDR3 reads CASSPRDRSYEQYF. CDR3 nucleotides: TGTGCCAGCAGTCCCCGGGACAGATCCTACGAGCAGTACTTC.

V and J are TRBV9 and TRBJ1-2, with D uncertain. CDR1 and CDR2 from the germline V gene are SGDLS and YYNGEE. CDR3 length equals 8 residues. V was shortened by 4 bases and J by 14 bases, with 6 bases between the two germline ends. CDR3 region: CASSPQTF. The CDR3 DNA is TGTGCCAGCAGCCCGCAGACCTTC.

The chain has TRBV5-1 and TRBJ1-4; TRBD1 matches 11 bases. CDR1 is SGHRS and CDR2 is YFSETQ in the germline V gene. This CDR3 region has 15 residues. The V gene end was trimmed by 2 bases and the J gene end by 7 bases; junction bases not matched to a gene: 4. CDR3 region: CASSFGQGAIEKLFF. CDR3 bases: TGCGCCAGCAGCTTCGGACAGGGGGCGATTGAAAAACTGTTTTTT.

This chain connects TRBV21-1 to TRBJ2-7; TRBD2 reflects the table's D call only, with no check against the DNA. TRBV21-1 is marked as a pseudogene. The CDR3 runs to 16 residues. Here the CDR3 reads CASSNWTSGRVREQYF. The CDR3 nucleotides read TGTGCCAGCAGCAATTGGACTAGCGGGAGAGTACGCGAGCAGTACTTC.

DNA of the CDR3: TGTGCCAGCAGCGCCGGGACCCGGGCCCACGAGCAGTACTTC. The encoded protein is CASSAGTRAHEQYF. The V call is TRBV13, the J call TRBJ2-7, with D perhaps being TRBD1 or TRBD2 (5 bases each). CDR3 length: 14 residues. Trimming cost V 5 bases and J 5 bases, with 16 bases left between them. CDR1 and CDR2 from the germline V gene are PRHDT and FYEKMQ (reference sequence).

V usage is TRBV4-1 and J usage is TRBJ2-3; no reliable D call. The CDR3 contains 13 residues. Trimming left V 1 base short and J 8 bases short, with 10 bases between. Per germline, CDR1 MGHRA and CDR2 YSYEKL. CDR3 coding DNA: TGCGCCAGCAGCCAAGCTTTTTGGGGTACGCAGTATTTT. This translates into CASSQAFWGTQYF.

The chain carries TRBV6-5 and TRBJ2-2; D not resolved. V was pared by 4 bases and J by 5 bases, with 14 bases between. Germline CDR1 reads MNHEY; CDR2 reads SVGAGI. The CDR3 extends over 15 amino acids. The CDR3 region has the DNA TGTGCCAGCAGTTCCCTCGGGCCGGAAACCGGGGAGCTGTTTTTT. Residues: CASSSLGPETGELFF.

The chain employs TRBV6-6 and TRBJ2-2; D remains ambiguous. Germline lookup yields CDR1 MNHNY and CDR2 SVGAGI (reference sequence). Trimming shortened V by 4 bases and J by 0 bases, and 6 bases separated the two germline ends. The CDR3 length is 14 residues. The CDR3 nucleotides read TGTGCCAGCAGTTCAGGCGCGAACACCGGGGAGCTGTTTTTT. This codes for CASSSGANTGELFF.

The CDR3 DNA reads as TGCAGCGTTGCAGAGACCTACGAGCAGTACTTC. Translated, it gives CSVAETYEQYF. V usage is TRBV29-1 and J usage is TRBJ2-7; the D is unclear. V was trimmed by 4 bases and J by 2 bases, leaving 6 bases between them. The CDR3 covers 11 residues. Germline CDR1 is SQVTM and CDR2 is ANQGSEA.

J is TRBJ2-5 and V is TRBV5-6; D is possibly TRBD2 (5 bases). Germline V gene sequence: CDR1 SGHDT, CDR2 YYEEEE. V lost 4 bases to trimming and J lost 1 base, with 8 bases between them. The CDR3 sequence is 13 residues long. CDR3 nucleotide sequence: TGTGCCAGCAGCGACGGGATCCAAGAGACCCAGTACTTC. Translating it yields CASSDGIQETQYF.

The CDR3 sequence: CASSMAESYEQYF. CDR3 in DNA: TGTGCCAGTAGTATGGCGGAGTCCTACGAGCAGTACTTC. This chain joins TRBV19 and TRBJ2-7; D uncertain. This CDR3 region has 13 residues. V was shortened by 3 bases and J by 1 base, with 7 bases between the two germline ends. CDR1 and CDR2 (germline): LNHDA, SQIVND (reference sequence). Supplemented by reference TRBV19 and TRBJ2-7, the full variable domain reads DGGITQSPKYLFRKEGQNVTLSCEQNLNHDAMYWYRQDPGQGLRLIYYSQIVNDFQKGDIAEGYSVSREKKESFPLTVTSAQKNPTAFYLCASSMAESYEQYFGPGTRLTVT.

The V call is TRBV23-1, the J call TRBJ1-1; no definite D call. TRBV23-1 counts as an open reading frame of uncertain function. The CDR3 sequence is 15 residues long. Trimming took 6 bases from V and 1 from J, leaving 15 bases between them. CDR3 bases: TGCGCCAGCAGCCGTTCCAGGCAGAAGAACACTGAAGCTTTCTTT. Translation gives CASSRSRQKNTEAFF.

Here the CDR3 reads CASSVSAGGRVMSYNEQFF. CDR3 DNA: TGTGCCAGCAGCGTGTCCGCGGGAGGTAGGGTAATGTCCTACAATGAGCAGTTCTTC. J is TRBJ2-1 and V is TRBV9; the match to TRBD2 covers 8 bases. V gave up 2 bases and J gave up 1 base; unmatched junction bases: 14. Germline V gene sequence: CDR1 SGDLS, CDR2 YYNGEE. The CDR3 covers 19 residues.

This rearrangement joins TRBV5-8 to TRBJ2-6; D is uncertain. The germline V gene has CDR1 SGHTS and CDR2 YDEGEE. CDR3 length: 14 residues. Trimming took 5 bases from V and 4 from J, leaving 10 bases between them. DNA for the CDR3: TGTGCCAGCAGTTTCGGATCGGGGGCCAACGTCCTGACTTTC. This encodes CASSFGSGANVLTF.

This chain uses TRBV6-1 with TRBJ2-7, with 9 bases that match TRBD1. J was trimmed by 2 bases and V by 2 bases; bases with no gene match: 7. Germline assignment: CDR1 MNHNS and CDR2 SASEGT. This CDR3 contains 16 residues. CDR3 residues: CASSELRQGGTYEQYF. The CDR3 DNA reads as TGTGCCAGCAGTGAATTGAGACAGGGGGGAACCTACGAGCAGTACTTC.

The J gene is TRBJ1-2, the V gene TRBV10-3; D ambiguous. There are 15 residues in the CDR3. Germline CDR1 and CDR2: ENHRY and SYGVKD. Trimming pared 3 bases from V and 4 bases from J, leaving 15 bases between. DNA for the CDR3: TGTGCCATCAGTGATACGGTACCACCCGGCTATGGCTACACCTTC. Protein: CAISDTVPPGYGYTF.

This chain uses TRBV5-4 with TRBJ2-7; D is unclear. This CDR3 contains 11 residues. Trimming took 0 bases from V and 6 from J, leaving 4 bases between them. The V gene's germline CDR1 is SGHNT and CDR2 YYREEE (reference sequence). The CDR3: CASSLESEQYF. For the CDR3, the DNA is TGTGCCAGCAGCTTGGAGTCCGAGCAGTACTTC.

This chain uses TRBV10-1 with TRBJ1-2; 8 bases align to TRBD1. This CDR3 has 14 amino acids. The J segment lost 8 bases and the V segment lost 8 bases, leaving 13 bases of the junction unmatched. CDR1 WNHNN and CDR2 SYGVQD come from the germline V gene (reference sequence). CDR3 in DNA: TGCGCCAGCCCAGGGGGCCCCGTCGTAAGAGGCTACACCTTC. Translation: CASPGGPVVRGYTF.

J is TRBJ1-4 and V is TRBV5-6; 9 nucleotides match TRBD1. The length of the CDR3 is 14 residues. J gave up 8 bases and V 0 bases, and 2 bases lay outside the gene matches. The germline V gene has CDR1 SGHDT and CDR2 YYEEEE. Written as DNA, the CDR3 is TGTGCCAGCAGCTTGGGGACAGGGGCCGAAAAACTGTTTTTT. This gives the protein CASSLGTGAEKLFF.

The CDR3, as DNA: TGTGCCAGCTCCCTCAGCGGGGATACGCAGTATTTT. This gives the protein CASSLSGDTQYF. The V gene is TRBV11-2, the J gene TRBJ2-3; a weak D match, TRBD2 (6 bases). CDR3 length: 12 amino acids. Germline CDR1 SGHAT, CDR2 FQNNGV. The V and J ends lost 8 bases and 6 bases respectively, with 12 bases between them.